The 2 T cell receptor beta chains reported below all come from one sample, sequenced in a study of immune cell composition in non-small cell lung cancer. Clones were sequenced by immunoSEQ multiplex PCR, and TCRdb holds only the in-frame ones, with some missing. Here the sample spans around 7,300 clones, almost 85% being singletons. The normal lung sample lay at least 3 cm, and maximally far, from the tumour. Sequenced material: non-adjacent lung tissue. The receptors shown here come from a human donor with non-small cell lung cancer.

The chain has TRBV19 and TRBJ2-6; 7 positions agree with TRBD2. The germline CDR1 and CDR2 sequences are LNHDA and SQIVND (reference sequence). The CDR3 spans 14 residues. V shed 7 bases, J shed 9 bases, and the junction held 9 bases outside the gene matches. The CDR3 region is CASKGTGGGNVLTF. In DNA form, the CDR3 reads TGTGCCAGTAAAGGGACGGGGGGAGGCAACGTCCTGACTTTC. Together with reference TRBV19 and TRBJ2-6, the CDR3 gives the full variable domain: DGGITQSPKYLFRKEGQNVTLSCEQNLNHDAMYWYRQDPGQGLRLIYYSQIVNDFQKGDIAEGYSVSREKKESFPLTVTSAQKNPTAFYLCASKGTGGGNVLTFGAGSRLTVL.

CDR3 residues: CASSEQGMNTEAFF. CDR3 sequence (DNA): TGTGCCAGCAGTGAACAGGGGATGAACACTGAAGCTTTCTTT. The J gene is TRBJ1-1, the V gene TRBV2; the D gene is possibly TRBD1 (6 bases). V was shortened by 2 bases and J by 0 bases, with 7 bases between the two germline ends. Per germline, CDR1 SNHLY and CDR2 FYNNEI. The CDR3 is made up of 14 amino acids.